This T cell receptor (beta chain) was recorded in a study of shared clonotypes between healthy human individuals. The CDR3 length is 15 residues. Germline CDR1 SSHAT, CDR2 FNYEAQ (reference sequence). Assay used: immunoSEQ multiplex PCR; TCRdb lists only in-frame clones, some missing. The sample yields millions of clones, roughly 92% seen once. Worth noting for this clone: Its antigen remains unidentified. One junction end does not reproduce the germline sequence, and a read error may be involved.

General study results and limits: Unshared clonotypes carried lower generation probabilities than those common to all four donors.

Source material: naive CD4+ T cells sorted from blood. Subset meaning: CD45RA+ positively selected. The TCR originated in a man younger than 30 in good health. The chain employs TRBV7-7 and TRBJ1-5; no clear D gene. DNA for the CDR3: TGTGCTAGCAGCTTAGCGCGTGCCGATGATCAGCCCCAGCATTTT. The encoded protein is CASSLARADDQPQHF.